This TCR beta chain was recorded in a study of Ad26.COV2.S vaccination and SARS-CoV-2 variants (dated by TCRdb to 2020 to 2022). Study-wide context: Vaccine-arm donors were drawn from COV1001, a multicentre, randomized, double-blind, placebo-controlled phase I-IIa trial of Ad26.COV2.S in healthy adults. The TCR-sequenced set comprised approximately 30 samples: around 20 Ad26.COV2.S vaccine recipients, 5 placebo recipients and 8 SARS-CoV-2 convalescent individuals. Ad26.COV2.S was administered intramuscularly at 5 x 10^10 or 1 x 10^11 viral particles, either as a single shot or as two shots given 56 days apart. Participants in the trial were split at random into five groups of five each, receiving low-dose or high-dose Ad26.COV2.S once or twice, or else placebo on both occasions. TCRbeta repertoire sequencing served as the tool for gauging how specific and how broad the SARS-CoV-2-reactive T cell receptors were following Ad26.COV2.S vaccination. Blinding of investigators to trial group allocation was maintained during experiments and outcome assessment. General conclusions and limits of the study: It was noted by the authors that total T cell responses may have been underestimated by the TCR breadth and depth analyses. The study lacked the statistical power to compare responses across vaccine doses or regimens. Substantial breadth of spike-specific CD8+ and CD4+ T cell responses was reported after vaccination. Spike-specific TCR breadth was higher in Ad26.COV2.S recipients than in placebo recipients (P = 0.0014). Vaccine and placebo recipients had similar non-spike TCR breadth, a finding consistent with the vaccine containing only spike.

About this clone: There is no known antigen for this receptor. It has no much larger one-base neighbor in the sample; base qualities were not kept.

This specimen's treatment or condition label, per the study, means: about 20 received Ad26.COV2.S at low or high dose, single or two shots; 5 received placebo; per-sample allocation not given. Repertoires of vaccine and placebo recipients were sequenced from samples taken on day 63 after the first injection. In Cohort 1b, 25 to 30 adults aged 18-55 years were enrolled at a single site in Boston, USA, between 29 July and 7 August 2020. Ad26.COV2.S was a replication-incompetent adenovirus type 26 vector expressing a prefusion-stabilized SARS-CoV-2 spike protein from the original Wuhan strain. The immunoSEQ Assay was used to sequence TCRbeta CDR3 regions. After extraction, genomic DNA underwent amplification by bias-controlled multiplex PCR, followed by high-throughput sequencing. Turning to the authors' computational methods: To quantify the absolute abundance of every unique TCRbeta CDR3 region, sequences were collapsed and filtered. Usable DNA was measured by amplifying reference genes present in all nucleated cells, and TCRbeta template counts were normalized to that usable DNA to estimate T cell fraction. Repertoire TCRs were annotated as SARS-CoV-2-specific when V gene, CDR3 amino acid sequence and J gene were exactly matched to a known reactive TCR set. The reference SARS-CoV-2 TCR set was obtained from MIRA and was filtered for enrichment in COVID-19-positive ImmuneCODE repertoires, whereby public or cross-reactive TCRs were removed. Using the MIRA antigens, annotated TCRs were further analysed by specific ORF or by position within an ORF. Depth was the summed frequency of annotated unique rearrangements, while breadth was defined as annotated unique rearrangements over total unique productive rearrangements. Two-sided Wilcoxon rank-sum tests were used to compare TCR breadth between groups. TCRdb took over this immuneACCESS table, retaining in-frame rearrangements with V and J assigned. Such tables are incomplete; in checked studies, under half of the missing clones stem from an unresolved V gene, and the remainder is unexplained. The DNA gave D and trimming, while V, J and clone size come from that table. Counted in this sample were some 340,000 clones; around 84% of them appeared once. The top ten constitute approximately 1.9% of the sample.

The sequence derives from a person between 18 and 59 years old who received the Ad26.COV2.S COVID-19 vaccine or a placebo. The material sequenced was peripheral blood, taken in a trial of Ad26.COV2.S vaccine versus placebo.

CDR3 sequence: CASSQSSYVVFGYTF. The DNA is as follows: TGCGCCAGCAGCCAATCCTCTTACGTGGTTTTTGGCTACACCTTC. The chain is assembled from TRBV4-1 and TRBJ1-2; the D gene lacks a confident call. CDR1 and CDR2, looked up from the germline V gene, are MGHRA and YSYEKL. The CDR3 goes from the cysteine to the phenylalanine over 15 residues. Only the CDR3 DNA stays, 45 bases, in frame from base 1. V is shortened by 2 bases, J by 7 bases, and the region joining them spans 17 bases.